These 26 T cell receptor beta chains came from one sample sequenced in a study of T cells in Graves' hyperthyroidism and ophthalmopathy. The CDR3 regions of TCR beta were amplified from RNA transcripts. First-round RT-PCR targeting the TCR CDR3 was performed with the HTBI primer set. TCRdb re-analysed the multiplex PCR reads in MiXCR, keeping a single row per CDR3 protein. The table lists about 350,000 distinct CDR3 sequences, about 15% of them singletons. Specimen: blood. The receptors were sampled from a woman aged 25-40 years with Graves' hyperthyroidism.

The chain's CDR3 is CASSQGGRGKETQYF. In nucleotides, the CDR3 is TGTGCCAGCAGCCAAGGGGGCAGGGGGAAAGAGACCCAGTACTTC. V usage is TRBV11-2 and J usage is TRBJ2-5; TRBD1 aligns across 7 bases. CDR1 and CDR2 (germline): SGHAT, FQNNGV. V shed 5 bases and J 3 bases; nucleotides not matched to a gene: 9. CDR3 size: 15 residues.

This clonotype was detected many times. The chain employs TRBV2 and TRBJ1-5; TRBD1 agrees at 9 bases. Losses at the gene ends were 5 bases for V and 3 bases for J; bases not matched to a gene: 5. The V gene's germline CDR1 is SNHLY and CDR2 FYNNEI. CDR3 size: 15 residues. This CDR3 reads CASSLQGAFNQPQHF. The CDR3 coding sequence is TGTGCCAGCAGTCTACAGGGGGCATTCAATCAGCCCCAGCATTTT.

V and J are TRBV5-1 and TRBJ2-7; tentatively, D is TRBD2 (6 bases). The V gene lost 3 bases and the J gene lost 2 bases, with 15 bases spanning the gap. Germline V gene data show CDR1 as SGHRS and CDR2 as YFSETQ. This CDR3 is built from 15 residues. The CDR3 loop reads CASSSVGGGTYEQYF. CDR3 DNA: TGCGCCAGCAGCTCGGTCGGGGGAGGCACCTACGAGCAGTACTTC.

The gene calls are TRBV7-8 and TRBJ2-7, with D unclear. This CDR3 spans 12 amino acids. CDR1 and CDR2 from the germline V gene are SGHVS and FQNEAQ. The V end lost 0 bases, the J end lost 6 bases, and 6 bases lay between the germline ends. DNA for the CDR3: TGTGCCAGCAGCTTAGCTCTGAGCGAGCAGTACTTC. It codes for CASSLALSEQYF.

CDR3 nucleotide sequence: TGTGCCAGCAGGGAGTCGGGGATGGGCGAGACCCAGTACTTC. Translated, it gives CASRESGMGETQYF. J is TRBJ2-5 and V is TRBV14; TRBD2 might be the D (5 bases). This CDR3 spans 14 amino acids. Trimming left V 6 bases short and J 5 bases short, with 16 bases between. CDR1 and CDR2 (germline): SGHDN, FVKESK. The whole variable domain, filled in from reference TRBV14 and TRBJ2-5, reads EAGVTQFPSHSVIEKGQTVTLRCDPISGHDNLYWYRRVMGKEIKFLLHFVKESKQDESGMPNNRFLAERTGGTYSTLKVQPAELEDSGVYFCASRESGMGETQYFGPGTRLLVL.

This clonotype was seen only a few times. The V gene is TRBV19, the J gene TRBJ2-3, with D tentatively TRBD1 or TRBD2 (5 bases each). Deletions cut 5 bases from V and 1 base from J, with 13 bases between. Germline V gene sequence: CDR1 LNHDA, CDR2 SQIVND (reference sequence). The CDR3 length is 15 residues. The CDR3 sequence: CASSVGRVGTDTQYF. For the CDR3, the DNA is TGTGCCAGTAGTGTGGGACGGGTAGGCACAGATACGCAGTATTTT.

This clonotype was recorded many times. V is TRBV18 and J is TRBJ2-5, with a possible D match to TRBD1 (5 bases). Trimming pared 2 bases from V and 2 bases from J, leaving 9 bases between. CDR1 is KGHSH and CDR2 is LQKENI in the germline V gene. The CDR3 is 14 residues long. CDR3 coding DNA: TGTGCCAGCTCACCAACAGGACCGCAAGAGACCCAGTACTTC. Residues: CASSPTGPQETQYF.

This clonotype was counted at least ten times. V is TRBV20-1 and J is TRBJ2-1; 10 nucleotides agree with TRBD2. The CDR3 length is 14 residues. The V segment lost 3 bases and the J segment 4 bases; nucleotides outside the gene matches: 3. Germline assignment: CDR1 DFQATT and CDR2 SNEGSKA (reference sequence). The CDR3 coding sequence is TGCAGTGCTAGGGCTAGCGGGGGTTACAATGAGCAGTTCTTC. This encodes CSARASGGYNEQFF.

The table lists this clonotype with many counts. As DNA, the CDR3 is TGTGCCAGCAGCGGACAACTAGACCAAGAGACCCAGTACTTC. This sequence encodes CASSGQLDQETQYF. The chain has TRBV13 and TRBJ2-5; D might be TRBD1 or TRBD2, each matching 5 bases. The CDR3 covers 14 residues. The germline V gene encodes CDR1 PRHDT and CDR2 FYEKMQ (reference sequence). With 5 bases removed from V and 0 bases from J, the gap between germline ends came to 10 bases.

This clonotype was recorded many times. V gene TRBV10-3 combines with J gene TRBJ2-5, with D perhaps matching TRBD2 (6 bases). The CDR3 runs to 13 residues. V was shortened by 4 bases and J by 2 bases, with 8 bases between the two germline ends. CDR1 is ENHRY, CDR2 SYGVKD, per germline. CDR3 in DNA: TGTGCCATCAGTGGAGGAGGGCAAGAGACCCAGTACTTC. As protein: CAISGGGQETQYF.

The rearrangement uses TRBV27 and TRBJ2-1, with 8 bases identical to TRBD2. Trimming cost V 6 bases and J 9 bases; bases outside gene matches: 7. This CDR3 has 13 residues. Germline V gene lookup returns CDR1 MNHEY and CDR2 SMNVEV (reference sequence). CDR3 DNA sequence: TGTGCCAGCAGGGAAGCGGGAGTTAGTGAGCAGTTCTTC. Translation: CASREAGVSEQFF.

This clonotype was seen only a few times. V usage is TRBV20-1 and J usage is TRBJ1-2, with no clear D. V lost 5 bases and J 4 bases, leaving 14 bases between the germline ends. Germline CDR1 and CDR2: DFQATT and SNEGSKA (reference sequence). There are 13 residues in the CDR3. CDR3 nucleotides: TGCAGTGCTGCGTCCGACGGGATCTATGGCTACACCTTC. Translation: CSAASDGIYGYTF.

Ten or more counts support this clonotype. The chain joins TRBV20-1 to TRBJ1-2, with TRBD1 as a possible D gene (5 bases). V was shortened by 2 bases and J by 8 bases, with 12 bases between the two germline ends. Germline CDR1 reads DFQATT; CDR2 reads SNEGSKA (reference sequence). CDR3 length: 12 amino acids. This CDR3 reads CSARSGSGGYTF. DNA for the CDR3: TGCAGTGCTAGATCAGGGTCTGGCGGCTACACCTTC.

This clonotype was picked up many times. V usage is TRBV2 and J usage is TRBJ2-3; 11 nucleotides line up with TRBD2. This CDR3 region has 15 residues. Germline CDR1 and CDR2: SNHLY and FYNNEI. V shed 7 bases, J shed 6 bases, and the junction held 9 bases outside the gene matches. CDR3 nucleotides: TGTGCCAGCACTTGGCTAGCGGGAGGCGTGGATACGCAGTATTTT. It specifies CASTWLAGGVDTQYF.

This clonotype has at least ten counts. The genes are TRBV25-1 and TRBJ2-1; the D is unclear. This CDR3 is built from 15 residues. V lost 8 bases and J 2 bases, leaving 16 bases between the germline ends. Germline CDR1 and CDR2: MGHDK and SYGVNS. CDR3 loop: CASARGWDPYNEQFF. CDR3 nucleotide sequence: TGTGCCAGCGCTCGCGGCTGGGATCCCTACAATGAGCAGTTCTTC.

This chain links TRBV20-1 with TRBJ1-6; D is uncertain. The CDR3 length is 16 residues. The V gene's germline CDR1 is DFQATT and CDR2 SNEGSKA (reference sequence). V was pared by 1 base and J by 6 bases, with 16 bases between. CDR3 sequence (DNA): TGCAGTGCTAGAGGGTCGGGTGAAACTTCTAATTCACCCCTCCACTTT. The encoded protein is CSARGSGETSNSPLHF.

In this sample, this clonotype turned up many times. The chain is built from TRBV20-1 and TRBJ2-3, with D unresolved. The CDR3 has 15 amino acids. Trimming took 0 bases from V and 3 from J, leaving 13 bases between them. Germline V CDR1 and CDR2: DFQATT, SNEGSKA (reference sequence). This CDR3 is CSARDGPPGTDTQYF. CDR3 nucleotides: TGCAGTGCTAGAGATGGACCTCCGGGTACAGATACGCAGTATTTT.

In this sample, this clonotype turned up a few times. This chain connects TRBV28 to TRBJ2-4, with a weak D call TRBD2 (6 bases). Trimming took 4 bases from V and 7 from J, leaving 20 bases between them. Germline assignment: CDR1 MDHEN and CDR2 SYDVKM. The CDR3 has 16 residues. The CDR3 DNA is TGTGCCAGCAGTTCTGGGTTTGTCGGGAGAATCAACATTCAGTACTTC. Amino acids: CASSSGFVGRINIQYF.

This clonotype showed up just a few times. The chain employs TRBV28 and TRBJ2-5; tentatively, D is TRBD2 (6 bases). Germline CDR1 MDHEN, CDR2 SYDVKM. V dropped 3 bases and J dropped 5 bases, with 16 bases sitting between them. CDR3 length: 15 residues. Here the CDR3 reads CASSFVRSGGETQYF. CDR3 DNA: TGTGCCAGCAGTTTCGTACGGTCAGGAGGGGAGACCCAGTACTTC.

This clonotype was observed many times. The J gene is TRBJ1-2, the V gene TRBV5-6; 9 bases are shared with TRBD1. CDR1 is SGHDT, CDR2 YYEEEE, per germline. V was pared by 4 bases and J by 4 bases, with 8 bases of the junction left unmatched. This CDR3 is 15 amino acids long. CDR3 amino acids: CASSPGQGRTYGYTF. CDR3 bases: TGTGCCAGCAGCCCCGGACAGGGGAGGACCTATGGCTACACCTTC.

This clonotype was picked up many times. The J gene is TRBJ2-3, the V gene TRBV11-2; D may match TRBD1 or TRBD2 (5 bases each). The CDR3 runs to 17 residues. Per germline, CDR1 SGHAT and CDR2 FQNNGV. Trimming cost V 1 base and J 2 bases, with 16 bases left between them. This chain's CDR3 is CASSLALGVEPTDTQYF. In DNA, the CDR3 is TGTGCCAGCAGCTTAGCTTTGGGGGTAGAGCCCACAGATACGCAGTATTTT.

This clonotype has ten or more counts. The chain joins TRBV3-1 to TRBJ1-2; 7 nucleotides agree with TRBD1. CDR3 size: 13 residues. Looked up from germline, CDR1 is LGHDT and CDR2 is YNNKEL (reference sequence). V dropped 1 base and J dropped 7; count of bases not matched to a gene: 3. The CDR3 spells CASSQGRGIGYTF. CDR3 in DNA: TGTGCCAGCAGCCAAGGCAGGGGGATTGGCTACACCTTC.

CDR3 residues: CASSTGTNSYEQYF. DNA of the CDR3: TGTGCCAGCAGCACCGGGACAAACTCCTACGAGCAGTACTTC. The chain carries TRBV5-4 and TRBJ2-7, with D perhaps matching TRBD1 (6 bases). The CDR3 runs 14 residues. Trimming took off 4 bases at V and 0 bases at J, with 11 bases between the two ends. Germline V gene sequence: CDR1 SGHNT, CDR2 YYREEE (reference sequence).

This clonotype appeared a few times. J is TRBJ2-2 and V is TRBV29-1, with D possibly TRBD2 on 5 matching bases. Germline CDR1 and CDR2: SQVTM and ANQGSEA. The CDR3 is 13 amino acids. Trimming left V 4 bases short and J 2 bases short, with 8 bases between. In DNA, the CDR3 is TGCAGCGTTGGCGGACTCAACACCGGGGAGCTGTTTTTT. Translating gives CSVGGLNTGELFF.

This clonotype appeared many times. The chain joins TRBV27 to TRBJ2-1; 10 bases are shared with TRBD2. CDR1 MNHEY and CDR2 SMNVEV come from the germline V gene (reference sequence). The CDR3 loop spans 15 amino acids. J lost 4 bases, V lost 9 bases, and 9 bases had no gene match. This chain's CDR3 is CASSPGTSAYNEQFF. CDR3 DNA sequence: TGTGCCAGTTCCCCCGGGACTAGCGCTTACAATGAGCAGTTCTTC.

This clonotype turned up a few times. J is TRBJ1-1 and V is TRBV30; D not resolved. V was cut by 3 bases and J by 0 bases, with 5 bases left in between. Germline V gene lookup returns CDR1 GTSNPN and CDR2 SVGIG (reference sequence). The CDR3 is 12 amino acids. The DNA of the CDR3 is TGTGCCTGGAGGGCCATGAACACTGAAGCTTTCTTT. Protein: CAWRAMNTEAFF.